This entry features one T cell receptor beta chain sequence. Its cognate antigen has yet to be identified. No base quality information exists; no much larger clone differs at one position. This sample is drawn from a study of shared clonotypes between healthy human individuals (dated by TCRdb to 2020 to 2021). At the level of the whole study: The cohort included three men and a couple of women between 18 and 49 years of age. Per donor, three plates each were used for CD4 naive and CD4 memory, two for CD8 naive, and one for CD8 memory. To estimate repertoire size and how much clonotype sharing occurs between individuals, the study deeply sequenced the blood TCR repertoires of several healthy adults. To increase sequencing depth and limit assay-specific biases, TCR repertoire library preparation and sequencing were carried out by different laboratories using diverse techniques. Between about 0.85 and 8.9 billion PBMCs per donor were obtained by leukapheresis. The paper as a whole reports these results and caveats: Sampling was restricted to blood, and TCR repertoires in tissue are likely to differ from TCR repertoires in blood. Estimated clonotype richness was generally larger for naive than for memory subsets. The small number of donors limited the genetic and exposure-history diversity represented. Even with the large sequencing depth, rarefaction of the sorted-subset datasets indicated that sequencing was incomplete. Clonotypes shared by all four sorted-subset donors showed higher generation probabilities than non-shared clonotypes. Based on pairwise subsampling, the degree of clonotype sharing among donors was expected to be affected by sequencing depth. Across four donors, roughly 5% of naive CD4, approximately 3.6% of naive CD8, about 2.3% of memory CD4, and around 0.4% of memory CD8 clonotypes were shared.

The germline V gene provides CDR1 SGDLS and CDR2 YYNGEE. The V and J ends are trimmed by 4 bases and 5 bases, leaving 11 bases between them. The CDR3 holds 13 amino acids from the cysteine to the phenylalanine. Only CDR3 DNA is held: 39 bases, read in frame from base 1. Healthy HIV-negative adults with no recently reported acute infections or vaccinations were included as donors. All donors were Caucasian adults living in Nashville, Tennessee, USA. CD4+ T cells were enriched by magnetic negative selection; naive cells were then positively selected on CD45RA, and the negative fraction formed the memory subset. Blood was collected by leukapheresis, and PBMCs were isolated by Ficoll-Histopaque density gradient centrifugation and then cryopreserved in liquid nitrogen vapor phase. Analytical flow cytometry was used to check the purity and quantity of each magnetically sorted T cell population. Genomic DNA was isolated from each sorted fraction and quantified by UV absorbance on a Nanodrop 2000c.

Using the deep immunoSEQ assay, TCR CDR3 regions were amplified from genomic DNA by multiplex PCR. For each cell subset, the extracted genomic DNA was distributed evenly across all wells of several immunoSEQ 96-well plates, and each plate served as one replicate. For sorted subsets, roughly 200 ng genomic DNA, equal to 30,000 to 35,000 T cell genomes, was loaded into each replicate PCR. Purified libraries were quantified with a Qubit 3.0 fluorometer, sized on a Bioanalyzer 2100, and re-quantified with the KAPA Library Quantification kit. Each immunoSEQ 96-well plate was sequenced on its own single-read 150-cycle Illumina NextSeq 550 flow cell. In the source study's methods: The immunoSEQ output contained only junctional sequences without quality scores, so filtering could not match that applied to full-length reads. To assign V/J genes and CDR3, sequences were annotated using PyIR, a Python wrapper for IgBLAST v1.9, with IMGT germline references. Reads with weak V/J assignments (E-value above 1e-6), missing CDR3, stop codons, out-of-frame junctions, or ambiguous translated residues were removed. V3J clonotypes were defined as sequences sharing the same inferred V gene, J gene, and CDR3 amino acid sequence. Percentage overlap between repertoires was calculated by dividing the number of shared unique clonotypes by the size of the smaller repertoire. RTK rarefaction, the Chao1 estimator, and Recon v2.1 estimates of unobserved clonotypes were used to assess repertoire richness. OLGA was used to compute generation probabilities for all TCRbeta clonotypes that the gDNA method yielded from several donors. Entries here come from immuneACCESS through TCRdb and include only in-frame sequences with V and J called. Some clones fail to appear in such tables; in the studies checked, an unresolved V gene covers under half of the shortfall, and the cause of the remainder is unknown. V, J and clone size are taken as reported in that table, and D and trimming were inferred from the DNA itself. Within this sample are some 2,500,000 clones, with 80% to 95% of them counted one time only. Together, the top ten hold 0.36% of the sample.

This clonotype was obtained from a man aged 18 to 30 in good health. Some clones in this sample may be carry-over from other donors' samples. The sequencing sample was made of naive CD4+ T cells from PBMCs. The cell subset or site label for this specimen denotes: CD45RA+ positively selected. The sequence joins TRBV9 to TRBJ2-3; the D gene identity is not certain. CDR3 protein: CASSSSPRDTQYF. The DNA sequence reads TGTGCCAGCAGCTCCTCCCCAAGAGATACGCAGTATTTT.